The 20 T cell receptor beta chains below all came from one sample that was sequenced in a study of control samples from healthy donors and cancer patients. Clones were read by immunoSEQ multiplex PCR, and TCRdb kept only the in-frame ones, dropping some. This sample carries about 170,000 clones, 91% of them seen once, and the ten largest clones take approximately 1.5%. The sequenced sample was blood. All receptors come from a woman between 25 and 40 years old in good health.

Remarks on this clone: Other DNA sequences of this sample code for an identical CDR3. The V and J genes are TRBV9 and TRBJ1-2; D ambiguous. Germline V CDR1 and CDR2: SGDLS, YYNGEE. V gave up 0 bases and J gave up 1 base, with 4 bases separating them. The CDR3 loop spans 13 amino acids. The CDR3 sequence is CASSVDSNYGYTF. In DNA, the CDR3 is TGTGCCAGCAGCGTAGACAGTAACTATGGCTACACCTTC.

Details on this clone: The sample holds other DNA sequences that translate to the same CDR3. This chain uses TRBV6-5 with TRBJ2-1; D remains unclear. The CDR3 has 11 amino acids. Between the trimmed V and J ends, which lost 2 bases and 7 bases, there was a span of 3 bases. Germline V gene lookup returns CDR1 MNHEY and CDR2 SVGAGI. CDR3 loop: CASSYGNEQFF. The CDR3 nucleotides are TGTGCCAGCAGTTACGGAAATGAGCAGTTCTTC.

The chain joins TRBV12-3 or TRBV12-4 to TRBJ1-4; D perhaps matches TRBD1 (5 bases). V lost 6 bases and J 3 bases, leaving 8 bases between the germline ends. CDR3 size: 13 residues. In DNA form, the CDR3 reads TGTGCCAGCAGGGCGGGGGCTAATGAAAAACTGTTTTTT. Amino acids: CASRAGANEKLFF.

The V gene is TRBV7-9, the J gene TRBJ1-4, with 9 bases aligning to TRBD1. The V gene end was trimmed by 1 base and the J gene end by 8 bases; junction bases not matched to a gene: 5. The CDR3 sequence is 15 residues long. CDR1 and CDR2 from the germline V gene are SEHNR and FQNEAQ (reference sequence). CDR3 region: CASSLVGTGSEKLFF. The CDR3 DNA reads as TGTGCCAGCAGCTTAGTGGGGACAGGGTCCGAAAAACTGTTTTTT. The whole variable domain, remainder taken from reference TRBV7-9 and TRBJ1-4, is DTGVSQNPRHKITKRGQNVTFRCDPISEHNRLYWYRQTLGQGPEFLTYFQNEAQLEKSRLLSDRFSAERPKGSFSTLEIQRTEQGDSAMYLCASSLVGTGSEKLFFGSGTQLSVL.

This clone showed up just once. The chain uses TRBV29-1 and TRBJ2-7, with TRBD2 identical over 13 bases. The junction had 3 bases not matched to a gene; V was cut back by 6 bases and J by 1 base. In germline, CDR1 is SQVTM, CDR2 ANQGSEA. The CDR3 runs to 14 residues. CDR3 sequence (DNA): TGCAGCGTCCGGACTAGCGGGGGTTCCTACGAGCAGTACTTC. It encodes CSVRTSGGSYEQYF.

V and J are TRBV5-5 and TRBJ1-5, with D unclear. Germline V gene lookup returns CDR1 SGHKS and CDR2 YYEKEE (reference sequence). The CDR3 loop spans 14 amino acids. The V and J ends lost 0 bases and 4 bases respectively, with 8 bases between them. The CDR3 sequence: CASSLGRSNQPQHF. CDR3 coding DNA: TGTGCCAGCAGCTTGGGACGGAGTAATCAGCCCCAGCATTTT.

This chain uses TRBV19 with TRBJ2-2; 8 positions agree with TRBD1. The J segment lost 4 bases and the V segment lost 6 bases, leaving 10 bases of the junction unmatched. The germline CDR1 and CDR2 sequences are LNHDA and SQIVND (reference sequence). This CDR3 is built from 16 residues. The CDR3 region is CASSIDRDRITGELFF. The CDR3 bases are TGTGCCAGTAGCATCGACCGGGACAGGATCACCGGGGAGCTGTTTTTT.

V gene TRBV5-4 combines with J gene TRBJ1-1, with D maybe TRBD1 (5 bases). CDR1 is SGHNT and CDR2 is YYREEE in the germline V gene (reference sequence). V dropped 4 bases and J dropped 2 bases, with 12 bases sitting between them. This CDR3 is built from 14 residues. The CDR3, as DNA: TGTGCCAGCAGCAGACCAGGGCCCAACACTGAAGCTTTCTTT. Its protein product is CASSRPGPNTEAFF.

The genes are TRBV18 and TRBJ1-4; 10 nucleotides line up with TRBD1. CDR1 KGHSH and CDR2 LQKENI come from the germline V gene. Trimming cost V 4 bases and J 6 bases; bases outside gene matches: 8. The CDR3 is 16 amino acids. Here the CDR3 reads CASSQLPGQGHEKLFF. The CDR3 DNA reads TGTGCCAGCTCACAGCTTCCGGGACAGGGGCATGAAAAACTGTTTTTT.

The rearrangement joins TRBV6-5 to TRBJ1-5, with TRBD1 as a possible D gene (5 bases). The V gene's germline CDR1 is MNHEY and CDR2 SVGAGI. V was clipped by 2 bases and J by 1 base, with 9 bases between them. The CDR3 contains 15 residues. CDR3 nucleotide sequence: TGTGCCAGCAGTTACCGGGGCGGCAGCAATCAGCCCCAGCATTTT. Translation gives CASSYRGGSNQPQHF.

The chain uses TRBV7-8 and TRBJ1-2, with 9 nucleotides matching TRBD1. There are 14 residues in the CDR3. The V gene's germline CDR1 is SGHVS and CDR2 FQNEAQ. V lost 5 bases and J lost 8; bases outside the gene matches: 9. For the CDR3, the DNA is TGTGCCAGCAGCGGACAGGGGCCTACCTCAGGCTACACCTTC. Its protein product is CASSGQGPTSGYTF.

J is TRBJ2-7 and V is TRBV30; a possible D gene is TRBD1 (6 bases). Germline V CDR1 and CDR2: GTSNPN, SVGIG (reference sequence). The germline V and J ends were trimmed by 5 bases and 3 bases, with 14 bases remaining between them. The CDR3 is 13 residues long. The DNA for the CDR3 is TGTGCCTGGTGCCGGGACACCGGCTACGAGCAGTACTTC. Protein product: CAWCRDTGYEQYF.

The chain carries TRBV10-3 and TRBJ2-1, with TRBD2 matching 8 bases. Germline values: CDR1 ENHRY, CDR2 SYGVKD. The CDR3 length is 13 residues. Trimming removed 7 bases from V and 10 bases from J; junction bases left unmatched: 9. The CDR3 DNA reads TGTGCCATCACCACTTTAGCGGGGAGGGAGCAGTTCTTC. Its protein product is CAITTLAGREQFF.

The rearrangement links TRBV28 to TRBJ1-4, with D hard to call. This CDR3 has 14 amino acids. Looked up from germline, CDR1 is MDHEN and CDR2 is SYDVKM. V was clipped by 2 bases and J by 5 bases, with 9 bases between them. DNA for the CDR3: TGTGCCAGCAGTTTAAGGACTACGAATGAAAAACTGTTTTTT. Translating it yields CASSLRTTNEKLFF. The complete variable domain, with remaining parts taken from reference TRBV28 and TRBJ1-4, reads DVKVTQSSRYLVKRTGEKVFLECVQDMDHENMFWYRQDPGLGLRLIYFSYDVKMKEKGDIPEGYSVSREKKERFSLILESASTNQTSMYLCASSLRTTNEKLFFGSGTQLSVL.

In this sample, this clone turned up once. This chain joins TRBV30 and TRBJ1-5, with a weak D call TRBD1 (5 bases). The CDR3 is 15 amino acids. The germline gives CDR1 GTSNPN, CDR2 SVGIG (reference sequence). Trimming stripped 0 bases from V and 5 bases from J, with 14 bases between. The CDR3 is CAWSVGFQGHQPQHF. The DNA of the CDR3 is TGTGCCTGGAGTGTAGGATTCCAGGGCCATCAGCCCCAGCATTTT. The variable domain in full, completed from reference TRBV30 and TRBJ1-5, reads SQTIHQWPATLVQPVGSPLSLECTVEGTSNPNLYWYRQAAGRGLQLLFYSVGIGQISSEVPQNLSASRPQDRQFILSSKKLLLSDSGFYLCAWSVGFQGHQPQHFGDGTRLSIL.

This clone came up once. This rearrangement joins TRBV7-3 to TRBJ2-2; the match to TRBD1 covers 9 bases. The CDR3 runs 16 residues. The ends lost 1 base at V and 4 bases at J; junction bases unmatched: 4. Germline values: CDR1 SGHTA, CDR2 FQGTGA. CDR3: CASSLIGTGLTGELFF. The DNA of the CDR3 is TGTGCCAGCAGCTTAATCGGGACAGGGCTCACCGGGGAGCTGTTTTTT.

The chain combines TRBV7-2 with TRBJ2-5, with TRBD1 identical over 12 bases. Trimming at V came to 0 bases and at J to 4 bases, leaving 3 bases not matched to a gene. This CDR3 has 16 amino acids. Per the germline V gene, CDR1 is SGHTA and CDR2 is FQGNSA. The CDR3 spells CASSLAGQGAIETQYF. In nucleotides, the CDR3 is TGTGCCAGCAGCTTAGCGGGACAGGGGGCGATAGAGACCCAGTACTTC.

The V gene is TRBV30, the J gene TRBJ1-5; D uncertain. CDR1 is GTSNPN and CDR2 is SVGIG in the germline V gene (reference sequence). Trimming removed 0 bases at V and 4 bases at J, with 10 bases between. The CDR3 contains 14 residues. The CDR3 here is CAWSVRSGNQPQHF. CDR3 nucleotides: TGTGCCTGGAGTGTACGGTCTGGAAATCAGCCCCAGCATTTT. Together with reference TRBV30 and TRBJ1-5, the CDR3 gives the full variable domain: SQTIHQWPATLVQPVGSPLSLECTVEGTSNPNLYWYRQAAGRGLQLLFYSVGIGQISSEVPQNLSASRPQDRQFILSSKKLLLSDSGFYLCAWSVRSGNQPQHFGDGTRLSIL.

The chain recombines TRBV7-2 with TRBJ1-1; D gene ambiguous. The V end was cut by 3 bases, the J end by 0 bases, with 11 bases between. CDR1 is SGHTA, CDR2 FQGNSA, per germline. The CDR3 has 15 amino acids. DNA of the CDR3: TGTGCCAGCAGCTTGACACCTATCATGAACACTGAAGCTTTCTTT. Its translation: CASSLTPIMNTEAFF.

This rearrangement joins TRBV5-1 to TRBJ1-3, with 9 nucleotides matching TRBD1. Unmatched junction bases numbered 8, after V lost 4 bases and J lost 6 bases. CDR1 is SGHRS and CDR2 is YFSETQ in the germline V gene. The CDR3 runs 15 residues. This CDR3 is CASSNPGTGSNTIYF. The CDR3 DNA reads TGCGCCAGCAGCAACCCCGGGACAGGGTCAAACACCATATATTTT.